This is a list of T cell receptor beta chains from one sample in a study of cytomegalovirus exposure and HLA in healthy donors. The repertoire was sequenced with immunoSEQ multiplex PCR; TCRdb's copy has only in-frame clones and lacks some. The data contain about 180,000 clones, roughly 80% of them seen just once; the ten biggest clones take up roughly 1.3%. Sequences were obtained from PBMCs. The receptors were sampled from a man aged 25 to 40 in good health and CMV-seronegative. Each CDR3 is given with its conserved first and last residue. The D gene is left open where the match is weak. Expanded clones are given a class, and other clones once, few, many or no size at all.

size: few; J: TRBJ2-6; D: TRBD1; V: TRBV5-1; DNA: TGCGCCAGCAGCTCGGGACAGGGGGCTGGGGCCAACGTCCTGACTTTC; CDR3: CASSSGQGAGANVLTF
size: .; J: TRBJ1-6; D: .; V: TRBV4-3; DNA: TGCGCCAGCAGCCAAGATGCGCAGGGGTCTTCACCCCTCCACTTT; CDR3: CASSQDAQGSSPLHF
size: once; J: TRBJ2-1; D: .; V: TRBV7-3; DNA: TGTGCCAGCAGCTTATACGCGGGGGCCGGCAATGAGCAGTTCTTC; CDR3: CASSLYAGAGNEQFF
size: .; J: TRBJ2-5; D: TRBD1; V: TRBV30; DNA: TGTGCCTGGAGTTTCCAGACAGGGCAAGAGACCCAGTACTTC; CDR3: CAWSFQTGQETQYF
size: .; J: TRBJ2-7; D: .; V: TRBV10-2; DNA: TGCGCCAGCAGCGTGCAGGGGGGAACCAACGAGCAGTACTTC; CDR3: CASSVQGGTNEQYF
size: .; J: TRBJ2-7; D: .; V: TRBV4-3; DNA: TGCGCCAGCAGCCAAGGGAGAGGGTCAGGGACTGTAAGCTACGAGCAGTACTTC; CDR3: CASSQGRGSGTVSYEQYF
size: once; J: TRBJ2-2; D: .; V: TRBV30; DNA: TGTGCCTGGACTTTAGCAGCGAACACCGGGGAGCTGTTTTTT; CDR3: CAWTLAANTGELFF
size: .; J: TRBJ1-3; D: .; V: TRBV30; DNA: TGTGCCTGGGGATATACAGGGTACCCTGGAAACACCATATATTTT; CDR3: CAWGYTGYPGNTIYF
size: .; J: TRBJ2-7; D: .; V: TRBV6-7; DNA: TGTGCCAGCAGTTACTCCGGCGGAGCGAGCTCCTACGAGCAGTACTTC; CDR3: CASSYSGGASSYEQYF
size: .; J: TRBJ1-2; D: TRBD1; V: TRBV27; DNA: TGTGCCAGCAGTTCCGGACAGGGCGTTAATGGCTACACCTTC; CDR3: CASSSGQGVNGYTF
size: .; J: TRBJ2-3; D: .; V: TRBV7-9; DNA: TGTGCCAGCCTCGCCGGGGGAGATACGCAGTATTTT; CDR3: CASLAGGDTQYF
size: .; J: TRBJ2-5; D: TRBD2; V: TRBV5-1; DNA: TGCGCCAGCAGCCCCCTAGCGGGGAACCAAGAGACCCAGTACTTC; CDR3: CASSPLAGNQETQYF
size: .; J: TRBJ2-7; D: TRBD2; V: TRBV5-1; DNA: TGCGCCAGCAGCTTACTAGCGGGGGACTCCGAGCAGTACTTC; CDR3: CASSLLAGDSEQYF
size: .; J: TRBJ2-1; D: TRBD2; V: TRBV7-2; DNA: TGTGCCAGCAGCTTAAATGCGGGAGCTGCCGAGCAGTTCTTC; CDR3: CASSLNAGAAEQFF
size: .; J: TRBJ2-6; D: .; V: TRBV5-6; DNA: TGTGCCAGCAGCTTGCCTGACCCGGACAGCTCTGGGGCCAACGTCCTGACTTTC; CDR3: CASSLPDPDSSGANVLTF
size: .; J: TRBJ1-1; D: .; V: TRBV28; DNA: TGTGCCACAGCGACACCTCCGGGACACCAGAACACTGAAGCTTTCTTT; CDR3: CATATPPGHQNTEAFF
size: once; J: TRBJ2-3; D: .; V: TRBV7-9; DNA: TGTGCCAGCAGCACCAGGTCCGGTCCAGATACGCAGTATTTT; CDR3: CASSTRSGPDTQYF